This TCR beta chain was documented in a study of blood T cell repertoires in COVID-19. Study details: Spain, Italy and the United States supplied samples that represented acute and convalescent COVID-19. Nucleic acid was either cDNA or gDNA, and it came from T cells, B-cell-depleted T cells, or PBMCs.

V gave up 5 bases and J gave up 8 bases, with 12 bases separating them. CDR1 is SNHLY, CDR2 FYNNEI, per germline. This CDR3 is built from 12 residues. Source study methods: Reference gene primers were amplified, and this amplification served to estimate nucleated cell counts. Data came from immunoSEQ multiplex PCR; TCRdb stores just in-frame clones and leaves some out. D and trimming come from the DNA, and the V and J calls and clone size come from that table. The sample yields under 100,000 clones, 89% seen once. Sequenced input: peripheral blood. This receptor was taken from a man aged 50-60 years with acute or convalescent COVID-19. The chain recombines TRBV2 with TRBJ1-2; D not resolved. The chain's CDR3 is CASSWEGMGYTF. CDR3 bases: TGTGCCAGCAGTTGGGAGGGTATGGGCTACACCTTC.